The rows below give T cell receptor beta chains drawn from one sample of a study of regulatory T cells in long-lasting Graves disease. TCRdb reprocessed the multiplex PCR reads via MiXCR and lists one record per CDR3 protein. The repertoire holds about half a million distinct CDR3 sequences, with 22% as singletons. The sequenced sample was peripheral blood mononuclear cells (PBMCs), obtained when the disease was refractory, from a patient treated with antithyroid drugs. The receptors derive from a female donor with Graves disease. Both conserved end residues are part of each CDR3. The order of the fields is D gene, V gene, J gene, clone size, CDR3 DNA, CDR3 protein. The D gene is left open where the match is weak. Only part of the rows carry a size: once, few, many, or a class if the clone is expanded.

D gene: -; V gene: TRBV28; J gene: TRBJ2-6; clone size: many; CDR3 DNA: TGTGCCAGCAGTACGGGTCTCGGGGCCAACGTCCTGACTTTC; CDR3 protein: CASSTGLGANVLTF
D gene: -; V gene: TRBV4-3; J gene: TRBJ1-1; clone size: -; CDR3 DNA: TGCGCCAGCAGCCCAACCGGACAGCACACTGAAGCTTTCTTT; CDR3 protein: CASSPTGQHTEAFF
D gene: TRBD1; V gene: TRBV30; J gene: TRBJ1-5; clone size: few; CDR3 DNA: TGTGCCTGGAGTGGCGTCAGGGGGAGCAATCAGCCCCAGCATTTT; CDR3 protein: CAWSGVRGSNQPQHF
D gene: -; V gene: TRBV19; J gene: TRBJ1-2; clone size: few; CDR3 DNA: TGTGCCAGTGGGACTCAGGGTCCCTATGGTTACACCTTC; CDR3 protein: CASGTQGPYGYTF
D gene: -; V gene: TRBV12-3/TRBV12-4; J gene: TRBJ1-2; clone size: many; CDR3 DNA: TGTGCCAGCAGTTTCTCGGGGGTTTCTAACTATGGCTACACCTTC; CDR3 protein: CASSFSGVSNYGYTF
D gene: -; V gene: TRBV6-1; J gene: TRBJ1-1; clone size: many; CDR3 DNA: TGTGCCAGCAGCCCGAACCCTGCCGCGAACACTGAAGCTTTCTTT; CDR3 protein: CASSPNPAANTEAFF
D gene: -; V gene: TRBV29-1; J gene: TRBJ1-4; clone size: many; CDR3 DNA: TGCAGCGCTGAGGGTCTCGGTGAAAAACTGTTTTTT; CDR3 protein: CSAEGLGEKLFF
D gene: TRBD2; V gene: TRBV19; J gene: TRBJ2-3; clone size: -; CDR3 DNA: TGTGCCAGTAGAATGGCGGGACTAGGAACAGATACGCAGTATTTT; CDR3 protein: CASRMAGLGTDTQYF
D gene: -; V gene: TRBV7-2; J gene: TRBJ2-2; clone size: -; CDR3 DNA: TGTGCCAGCAGCTCGGACGGATTCACCGGGGAGCTGTTTTTT; CDR3 protein: CASSSDGFTGELFF
D gene: TRBD1; V gene: TRBV28; J gene: TRBJ2-6; clone size: -; CDR3 DNA: TGTGCCAGTCGGACGGGACAGGGGGCGCGAGGGGCCAACGTCCTGACTTTC; CDR3 protein: CASRTGQGARGANVLTF
D gene: -; V gene: TRBV29-1; J gene: TRBJ2-1; clone size: few; CDR3 DNA: TGCAGCGCTGCCTCCTACAATGAGCAGTTCTTC; CDR3 protein: CSAASYNEQFF
D gene: TRBD1; V gene: TRBV12-3/TRBV12-4; J gene: TRBJ1-4; clone size: many; CDR3 DNA: TGTGCCAGCAGTTCTGGACAGGGAGGGAAACTGTTTTTT; CDR3 protein: CASSSGQGGKLFF
D gene: -; V gene: TRBV28; J gene: TRBJ2-7; clone size: many; CDR3 DNA: TGTGCCAGCAGTTTAGGACGGTGGGCCGAGCAGTACTTC; CDR3 protein: CASSLGRWAEQYF
D gene: -; V gene: TRBV27; J gene: TRBJ2-7; clone size: -; CDR3 DNA: TGTGCCAGCAGTCCGTACAGGGCCTCCTACGAGCAGTACTTC; CDR3 protein: CASSPYRASYEQYF
D gene: -; V gene: TRBV7-2; J gene: TRBJ2-1; clone size: -; CDR3 DNA: TGTGCCAGCAGCATTAGCGGCAGCTCCTACAATGAGCAGTTCTTC; CDR3 protein: CASSISGSSYNEQFF
D gene: TRBD1; V gene: TRBV3-1; J gene: TRBJ2-7; clone size: few; CDR3 DNA: TGTGCCAGCAGCCAAAAGACAGGGTACTTTTCCGAGCAGTACTTC; CDR3 protein: CASSQKTGYFSEQYF
D gene: -; V gene: TRBV4-3; J gene: TRBJ2-5; clone size: once; CDR3 DNA: TGCGCCAGCAGCCAAGATTTCCGGGACGGCGGGGAGACCCAGTACTTC; CDR3 protein: CASSQDFRDGGETQYF
D gene: -; V gene: TRBV29-1; J gene: TRBJ2-6; clone size: few; CDR3 DNA: TGCAGCGTTGTACCAGTCAGCTCTGGGGCCAACGTCCTGACTTTC; CDR3 protein: CSVVPVSSGANVLTF
D gene: -; V gene: TRBV6-2/TRBV6-3; J gene: TRBJ2-7; clone size: few; CDR3 DNA: TGTGCCAGCACCAATATGCTAGCGAGCTACGAGCAGTACTTC; CDR3 protein: CASTNMLASYEQYF
D gene: -; V gene: TRBV7-9; J gene: TRBJ2-5; clone size: many; CDR3 DNA: TGTGCCAGCAACGGGGAGACCCAGTACTTC; CDR3 protein: CASNGETQYF
D gene: -; V gene: TRBV29-1; J gene: TRBJ1-1; clone size: many; CDR3 DNA: TGCAGCGTTGACACCCGGTTGGTGGGGATGAACACTGAAGCTTTCTTT; CDR3 protein: CSVDTRLVGMNTEAFF
D gene: -; V gene: TRBV7-8; J gene: TRBJ2-7; clone size: few; CDR3 DNA: TGTGCCAGCAGTTCTCAAATATACTCGGAGCAGTACTTC; CDR3 protein: CASSSQIYSEQYF
D gene: TRBD1; V gene: TRBV12-3/TRBV12-4; J gene: TRBJ1-2; clone size: many; CDR3 DNA: TGTGCCAGCAGGAAACAGGGGGGCTATGGCTACACCTTC; CDR3 protein: CASRKQGGYGYTF
D gene: TRBD1; V gene: TRBV9; J gene: TRBJ1-1; clone size: few; CDR3 DNA: TGTGCCAGCAGCGAGGGACAGAAAACTGAAGCTTTCTTT; CDR3 protein: CASSEGQKTEAFF
D gene: -; V gene: TRBV5-1; J gene: TRBJ1-1; clone size: many; CDR3 DNA: TGCGCCAGCAGCGACATGCTTTCGAACACTGAAGCTTTCTTT; CDR3 protein: CASSDMLSNTEAFF